This TCR beta chain was captured by sequencing in a study of T-cell reconstitution after alpha-beta-depleted transplantation in children. This clonotype was observed many times. V lost 4 bases and J 3 bases, leaving 12 bases between the germline ends. The CDR3 totals 14 residues. Germline-derived CDR1 and CDR2 are MGHRA and YSYEKL. For TCRbeta, the library was prepared with unique molecular identifiers. MiXCR was run by TCRdb on the PCR reads, yielding one entry per CDR3 protein. In the table there are 65,000 to 70,000 distinct CDR3 sequences, approximately 5% of which are singletons. This TCR came from a boy under two years old who had a stem cell transplant for acute myeloid leukemia, so the T cells may come from the graft donor. The specimen comprised PBMCs, mostly from graft donor cells, sampled 180 days after TCRalphabeta/CD19-depleted stem cell transplant. The chain couples TRBV4-1 to TRBJ2-5, with D maybe TRBD1 (5 bases). The CDR3 nucleotides read TGCGCCAGCAGCCCTGGACGCAGGGAAGAGACCCAGTACTTC. Amino acid sequence: CASSPGRREETQYF.